Listed here are 23 T cell receptor beta chains from one sample, sequenced in a study of beta chain features in type 1 diabetes. The authors reverse transcribed all of the isolated RNA, so sequencing captured expressed TCRB transcripts. The protocol was immunoSEQ multiplex PCR, while the TCRdb copy is restricted to in-frame clones and leaves out a portion. Altogether almost 350,000 clones are present, 15% to 20% being singletons, with the ten largest covering 0.044%. The sequenced sample consisted of naive CD4+ T cells from blood. These receptors came from a woman under 30 in good health.

The rearrangement uses TRBV4-1 and TRBJ2-1, with 8 positions matching TRBD1. Germline V gene data show CDR1 as MGHRA and CDR2 as YSYEKL. CDR3 size: 14 residues. Germline trimming cut 0 bases from V and 15 bases from J; bases unmatched to any gene: 10. The DNA of the CDR3 is TGCGCCAGCAGCCAAGAATTCCTTCAGGGGGCGGGGTTCTTC. It encodes CASSQEFLQGAGFF.

The rearrangement uses TRBV6-5 and TRBJ1-4; 9 positions agree with TRBD1. V trimming: 6 bases; J trimming: 14 bases; junction bases outside the gene matches: 16. Germline V lookup: CDR1 MNHEY, CDR2 SVGAGI. The CDR3 contains 15 residues. The CDR3 coding sequence is TGTGCCAGCAGCTTAATCCGGGACAGGGAAGGAGATCTGTTTTTT. This encodes CASSLIRDREGDLFF.

The chain is built from TRBV5-4 and TRBJ2-4; 8 nucleotides agree with TRBD1. Germline V lookup: CDR1 SGHNT, CDR2 YYREEE (reference sequence). The ends lost 2 bases at V and 6 bases at J; junction bases unmatched: 4. The CDR3 is made up of 14 amino acids. Here the CDR3 reads CASSFGDRRNIQYF. The CDR3 nucleotides read TGTGCCAGCAGCTTTGGGGACAGGAGAAACATTCAGTACTTC.

The sample holds a few counts of this clone. V gene TRBV14 combines with J gene TRBJ1-6, with D hard to call. Germline V CDR1 and CDR2: SGHDN, FVKESK. V gave up 1 base and J gave up 7 bases, with 11 bases separating them. This CDR3 spans 15 amino acids. CDR3 protein: CASSQVPGSNSPLHF. The CDR3 DNA is TGTGCCAGCAGCCAAGTTCCGGGATCAAATTCACCCCTCCACTTT.

This clone was seen a handful of times. V gene TRBV29-1 combines with J gene TRBJ2-7; 11 positions match TRBD2. The trim removed 4 bases at V and 6 bases at J, leaving 5 bases unmatched. Germline CDR1 SQVTM, CDR2 ANQGSEA. The CDR3 covers 13 residues. CDR3 in amino acids: CSVVLAGESEQYF. The CDR3 region has the DNA TGCAGCGTTGTACTAGCGGGAGAGAGCGAGCAGTACTTC.

This clone was detected only a few times. The chain recombines TRBV2 with TRBJ2-5, with 8 bases lining up with TRBD2. CDR1 and CDR2 (germline): SNHLY, FYNNEI. The CDR3 sequence is 15 residues long. The trim removed 5 bases at V and 10 bases at J, leaving 15 bases unmatched. CDR3 region: CASSPTSAVTEIQYF. The DNA of the CDR3 is TGTGCCAGCAGTCCGACTAGCGCGGTCACCGAAATCCAGTACTTC.

A few counts support this clone. The CDR3 bases are TGTGCCAGCAGCTTAGTCCGGACAGCTTCGGCCAACGTCCTGACTTTC. It is translated as CASSLVRTASANVLTF. This chain joins TRBV7-9 and TRBJ2-6, with D possibly matching TRBD1 (6 bases). The V end was cut by 1 base, the J end by 6 bases, with 13 bases between. This CDR3 region has 16 residues. Germline lookup yields CDR1 SEHNR and CDR2 FQNEAQ (reference sequence).

The CDR3 bases are TGTGCCAGCAGCCCCCAAGAGCTAGCGGGAGTGAATGAGCAGTTCTTC. Translated, it gives CASSPQELAGVNEQFF. The V gene is TRBV9, the J gene TRBJ2-1; 10 bases match TRBD2. This CDR3 is built from 16 residues. The V gene's germline CDR1 is SGDLS and CDR2 YYNGEE. V lost 4 bases and J lost 7; bases outside the gene matches: 11.

This clone was observed a few times. V and J are TRBV12-5 and TRBJ1-1; tentatively, D is TRBD1 (6 bases). The V end was cut by 3 bases, the J end by 3 bases, with 8 bases between. From germline, CDR1 is LGHNT and CDR2 FRNRAP. This CDR3 spans 13 amino acids. CDR3 nucleotide sequence: TGTGCTAGTGGTTTAAACAGGGACACTGAAGCTTTCTTT. It is translated as CASGLNRDTEAFF.

This clone was detected a few times. The gene calls are TRBV4-1 and TRBJ2-7, with a weak D call TRBD2 (5 bases). CDR3 length: 13 amino acids. The V end lost 1 base, the J end lost 7 bases, and 11 bases lay between the germline ends. The germline CDR1 and CDR2 sequences are MGHRA and YSYEKL. CDR3 protein: CASSQVHREEQYF. The CDR3 nucleotides are TGCGCCAGCAGCCAAGTCCATCGGGAAGAGCAGTACTTC.

The table lists this clone with a few counts. The rearrangement links TRBV9 to TRBJ2-3; TRBD2 aligns across 9 bases. In germline, CDR1 is SGDLS, CDR2 YYNGEE. The CDR3 runs 16 residues. The V segment lost 6 bases and the J segment 2 bases; nucleotides outside the gene matches: 10. DNA for the CDR3: TGTGCCAGCACCCTAGGGGCTAGCGGGATCACAGATACGCAGTATTTT. Amino acids: CASTLGASGITDTQYF. The variable domain in full, with the rest retrieved from reference TRBV9 and TRBJ2-3, is DSGVTQTPKHLITATGQRVTLRCSPRSGDLSVYWYQQSLDQGLQFLIQYYNGEERAKGNILERFSAQQFPDLHSELNLSSLELGDSALYFCASTLGASGITDTQYFGPGTRLTVL.

This chain uses TRBV11-3 with TRBJ2-2, with TRBD1 as a possible D gene (6 bases). Trimming pared 2 bases from V and 4 bases from J, leaving 11 bases between. Germline V lookup: CDR1 SGHNT, CDR2 YENEEA. CDR3 length equals 15 residues. CDR3 in amino acids: CASSLSDRFTGELFF. The DNA for the CDR3 is TGTGCCAGCAGCTTATCCGACAGGTTCACCGGGGAGCTGTTTTTT.

The rearrangement joins TRBV5-5 to TRBJ2-3, with no clear D. This CDR3 spans 15 amino acids. The germline V and J ends were trimmed by 1 base and 4 bases, with 13 bases remaining between them. CDR1 is SGHKS and CDR2 is YYEKEE in the germline V gene (reference sequence). CDR3 nucleotides: TGTGCCAGCAGCTTGAGGCGGCAATCCCCAGATACGCAGTATTTT. Translating it yields CASSLRRQSPDTQYF.

In this sample, this clone turned up a few times. J is TRBJ2-2 and V is TRBV11-2; 10 bases agree with TRBD2. The CDR3 has 17 amino acids. After removal of 4 bases from V and 4 bases from J, the junction contained 9 bases not matched to a gene. Germline V gene data show CDR1 as SGHAT and CDR2 as FQNNGV. As DNA, the CDR3 is TGTGCCAGCAGCTCTAGCGGGGGAGCGCGGGGCACCGGGGAGCTGTTTTTT. It codes for CASSSSGGARGTGELFF.

The table lists this clone with a few counts. The gene calls are TRBV23-1 and TRBJ1-1, with D tentatively TRBD1 (6 bases). TRBV23-1 is sorted into the ORF group, with uncertain function. This CDR3 has 15 amino acids. The V and J ends lost 4 bases and 0 bases respectively, with 12 bases between them. The CDR3 DNA is TGCGCCAGCAGTCCGCCGGGACATCTGAACACTGAAGCTTTCTTT. Amino acids: CASSPPGHLNTEAFF.

The sample holds a few counts of this clone. This chain uses TRBV25-1 with TRBJ2-3; D perhaps matches TRBD2 (6 bases). V gave up 5 bases and J gave up 0 bases, with 12 bases separating them. This CDR3 region has 15 residues. Germline loops: CDR1 MGHDK, CDR2 SYGVNS. The chain's CDR3 is CASSNAGISTDTQYF. The CDR3 coding sequence is TGTGCCAGCAGTAACGCGGGAATTAGCACAGATACGCAGTATTTT.

This clone was found a few times. This chain connects TRBV23-1 to TRBJ1-4, with a tentative D call TRBD1 (5 bases). TRBV23-1 is identified as an open reading frame with a role that is uncertain. V shed 0 bases and J shed 1 base, with 15 bases lying between them. CDR3 length: 18 residues. Here the CDR3 DNA reads TGCGCCAGCAGTCAATCGGGGCTGCCGATGGGAACTAATGAAAAACTGTTTTTT. Its protein is CASSQSGLPMGTNEKLFF.

CDR3 region: CASSMRRNAGDTQYF. In DNA form, the CDR3 reads TGTGCCAGTAGTATGAGGAGGAATGCGGGAGATACGCAGTATTTT. The gene calls are TRBV19 and TRBJ2-3; a weak D match, TRBD2 (5 bases). The CDR3 consists of 15 residues. Trimming left V 3 bases short and J 5 bases short, with 15 bases between. Germline CDR1 reads LNHDA; CDR2 reads SQIVND (reference sequence).

In its sample, this clone was seen a few times. The CDR3 DNA reads as TGTGCCTCATACAGGATCATGAACACTGAAGCTTTCTTT. It translates to CASYRIMNTEAFF. The rearrangement joins TRBV30 to TRBJ1-1; possible D gene TRBD1, 5 bases. The germline gives CDR1 GTSNPN, CDR2 SVGIG (reference sequence). V dropped 7 bases and J dropped 0 bases, with 12 bases sitting between them. The CDR3 runs 13 residues.

In regard to this clone: The sample carries other DNA sequences with the same CDR3. The chain recombines TRBV18 with TRBJ2-7, with 8 bases aligning to TRBD1. The CDR3 extends over 14 amino acids. With 2 bases clipped from V and 3 bases from J, the junction kept 3 bases outside the gene matches. Germline-derived CDR1 and CDR2 are KGHSH and LQKENI. As DNA, the CDR3 is TGTGCCAGCTCACCAGGGACAGGCCTCTACGAGCAGTACTTC. This gives the protein CASSPGTGLYEQYF.

The rearrangement links TRBV2 to TRBJ2-1; 8 bases agree with TRBD1. Trimming removed 8 bases from V and 7 bases from J; junction bases left unmatched: 4. The germline CDR1 and CDR2 sequences are SNHLY and FYNNEI. This CDR3 has 12 residues. The DNA of the CDR3 is TGTGCCAGCGGACAGGGTAGGAATGAGCAGTTCTTC. Amino acid sequence: CASGQGRNEQFF.

J is TRBJ2-5 and V is TRBV5-1; 8 bases line up with TRBD1. V dropped 2 bases and J dropped 5; count of bases not matched to a gene: 5. Germline CDR1 reads SGHRS; CDR2 reads YFSETQ. CDR3 length equals 14 residues. Here the CDR3 reads CASSFQGARETQYF. The CDR3 DNA follows: TGCGCCAGCAGCTTTCAGGGGGCGCGGGAGACCCAGTACTTC.

This clone occurred a few times. The genes are TRBV11-2 and TRBJ2-1; no clear D gene. Germline-derived CDR1 and CDR2 are SGHAT and FQNNGV. Trimming removed 5 bases from V and 1 base from J, with 15 bases in between. The CDR3 contains 16 residues. DNA for the CDR3: TGTGCCAGCAGCGGCCAATTTACAGCTTCCTACAATGAGCAGTTCTTC. It codes for CASSGQFTASYNEQFF. Looking up the rest from reference TRBV11-2 and TRBJ2-1 gives the full variable domain: EAGVAQSPRYKIIEKRQSVAFWCNPISGHATLYWYQQILGQGPKLLIQFQNNGVVDDSQLPKDRFSAERLKGVDSTLKIQPAKLEDSAVYLCASSGQFTASYNEQFFGPGTRLTVL.